These 22 T cell receptor beta chains were sequenced from one sample in a study of blood T cell repertoires in COVID-19. TCRdb keeps only in-frame clones here, not all; method: immunoSEQ multiplex PCR. The table has about 210,000 clones, 84% seen once; the top ten hold roughly 7.6%. Sample: peripheral blood. The receptors were gathered from a woman between 50 and 59 years old with active or convalescent COVID-19.

This chain joins TRBV9 and TRBJ1-2; possibly TRBD1 for D (5 bases). The CDR3 consists of 14 residues. V lost 3 bases to trimming and J lost 5 bases, with 14 bases between them. CDR1 is SGDLS, CDR2 YYNGEE, per germline. This CDR3 reads CASSDGEDIYGYTF. The CDR3, as DNA: TGTGCCAGCAGCGACGGGGAGGACATTTATGGCTACACCTTC.

J is TRBJ2-1 and V is TRBV6-4; 8 bases match TRBD1. Per the germline V gene, CDR1 is MRHNA and CDR2 is SNTAGT. Germline trimming cut 4 bases from V and 8 bases from J; bases unmatched to any gene: 4. This CDR3 is 13 amino acids long. The CDR3 bases are TGTGCCAGCAGTGCGACAGGGGAGGATGAGCAGTTCTTC. Protein: CASSATGEDEQFF.

Written as DNA, the CDR3 is TGTGCCAGCAGCCAAGTGGAGGCCAGGGGAGACTCCTACGAGCAGTACTTC. Its translation is CASSQVEARGDSYEQYF. The V call is TRBV3-1 (or the pseudogene TRBV3-2), the J call TRBJ2-7; perhaps TRBD1 as D (6 bases). The germline V gene encodes CDR1 LGHDT and CDR2 YNNKEL (reference sequence). The V end lost 1 base, the J end lost 0 bases, and 16 bases lay between the germline ends. The CDR3 consists of 17 residues.

This clone has just one count. The V and J genes are TRBV11-2 and TRBJ2-1; 13 bases align to TRBD2. J lost 7 bases, V lost 7 bases, and 7 bases had no gene match. CDR1 is SGHAT, CDR2 FQNNGV, per germline. The CDR3 contains 15 residues. The CDR3, as DNA: TGTGCCAGCACCTCAACTAGCGGGGGGGGTAATGAGCAGTTCTTC. It specifies CASTSTSGGGNEQFF.

The CDR3 is CASSLDRAVNTIYF. Here the CDR3 DNA reads TGTGCCAGCAGCTTAGACAGGGCCGTAAACACCATATATTTT. V usage is TRBV7-9 and J usage is TRBJ1-3, with D possibly being TRBD1 (6 bases). V was trimmed by 1 base and J by 6 bases, leaving 10 bases between them. In germline, CDR1 is SEHNR, CDR2 FQNEAQ (reference sequence). This CDR3 has 14 residues.

V usage is TRBV27 and J usage is TRBJ1-1, with D hard to call. The CDR3 length is 13 residues. Germline V gives CDR1 MNHEY, CDR2 SMNVEV (reference sequence). Trimming cost V 4 bases and J 11 bases, with 17 bases left between them. The CDR3: CASSSPLEAGAFF. In nucleotides, the CDR3 is TGTGCCAGCAGTTCCCCCCTGGAGGCGGGTGCTTTCTTT.

The V gene is TRBV2, the J gene TRBJ2-7; D possibly corresponds to TRBD1 (6 bases). Per germline, CDR1 SNHLY and CDR2 FYNNEI. Between the trimmed V and J ends, which lost 6 bases and 9 bases, there was a span of 21 bases. The CDR3 sequence is 14 residues long. The CDR3 region has the DNA TGTGCCAGCAGGGCCAAAATGGGACACCTCGGGCAGTACTTC. It specifies CASRAKMGHLGQYF.

This chain uses TRBV28 with TRBJ2-7; D possibly corresponds to TRBD1 (5 bases). Germline assignment: CDR1 MDHEN and CDR2 SYDVKM. The CDR3 is made up of 15 amino acids. Trimming cost V 5 bases and J 0 bases, with 14 bases left between them. The CDR3 loop reads CASSPDSLGSYEQYV. CDR3 in DNA: TGTGCCAGCAGTCCCGACAGCCTGGGCTCCTACGAGCAGTACGTC.

This clone is a singleton in its sample. The V gene is TRBV24-1, the J gene TRBJ1-5; D is possibly TRBD1 (6 bases). Trimming took 4 bases from V and 9 from J, leaving 15 bases between them. The CDR3 sequence is 14 residues long. Per germline, CDR1 KGHDR and CDR2 SFDVKD. CDR3 in amino acids: CATSENRVPTPQHF. The CDR3 bases are TGTGCCACCAGTGAGAACAGGGTCCCCACGCCCCAGCATTTT.

Here the CDR3 DNA reads TGTGCCATCAGGACCGGGACAGGGGGGACAGATACGCAGTATTTT. Its protein is CAIRTGTGGTDTQYF. The chain couples TRBV10-3 to TRBJ2-3; 11 bases fit TRBD1. The germline gives CDR1 ENHRY, CDR2 SYGVKD. V lost 6 bases and J lost 3; bases outside the gene matches: 5. This CDR3 comprises 15 residues.

This rearrangement joins TRBV19 to TRBJ1-6; TRBD1 matches at 7 bases. The germline gives CDR1 LNHDA, CDR2 SQIVND (reference sequence). V lost 7 bases to trimming and J lost 7 bases; unmatched junction nucleotides: 7. The CDR3 has 14 residues. The CDR3 loop is CASTRGGRNSPLHF. CDR3 DNA sequence: TGTGCCAGTACCCGAGGGGGCCGGAATTCACCCCTCCACTTT.

The chain links TRBV10-3 to TRBJ1-1; a weak D match, TRBD1 (5 bases). The CDR3 extends over 14 amino acids. From germline, CDR1 is ENHRY and CDR2 SYGVKD. With 11 bases removed from V and 2 bases from J, the gap between germline ends came to 18 bases. CDR3 in DNA: TGTGCCGTTCAAAAACAGGCTGAAAACACTGAAGCTTTCTTT. It is translated as CAVQKQAENTEAFF.

CDR3 in amino acids: CASTPPGQGANTEAFF. In nucleotides, the CDR3 is TGTGCCAGCACCCCGCCTGGCCAAGGGGCCAACACTGAAGCTTTCTTT. The V and J genes are TRBV28 and TRBJ1-1; D may be TRBD1 (5 bases). The V end was cut by 7 bases, the J end by 2 bases, with 20 bases between. The CDR3 consists of 16 residues. Germline V lookup: CDR1 MDHEN, CDR2 SYDVKM.

V gene TRBV7-2 combines with J gene TRBJ2-7; 13 nucleotides agree with TRBD2. The V gene end was trimmed by 5 bases and the J gene end by 5 bases; junction bases not matched to a gene: 9. This CDR3 is built from 16 residues. Germline CDR1 is SGHTA and CDR2 is FQGNSA. CDR3 nucleotide sequence: TGTGCCAGCAGCCGGACTAGCGGGAGTATGAGCAACGAGCAGTACTTC. The encoded protein is CASSRTSGSMSNEQYF.

This clone was recorded a few times. The genes are TRBV5-1 and TRBJ2-1; TRBD1 is a possible D gene (5 bases). V lost 0 bases, J lost 2 bases, and 9 bases lay in between. CDR3 size: 15 residues. Germline V gene sequence: CDR1 SGHRS, CDR2 YFSETQ. CDR3 region: CASSLEGVPYNEQFF. CDR3 bases: TGCGCCAGCAGCTTGGAAGGGGTGCCCTACAATGAGCAGTTCTTC.

The rearrangement uses TRBV5-4 and TRBJ1-1; possible D gene TRBD1, 5 bases. Germline CDR1 SGHNT, CDR2 YYREEE (reference sequence). Trimming removed 10 bases at V and 7 bases at J, with 23 bases between. CDR3 length: 14 amino acids. The CDR3 here is CAAKDGGRGFEAFF. Written as DNA, the CDR3 is TGTGCCGCCAAAGACGGGGGGAGGGGCTTTGAAGCTTTCTTT. Variable domain in full (rest from reference TRBV5-4 and TRBJ1-1): ETGVTQSPTHLIKTRGQQVTLRCSSQSGHNTVSWYQQALGQGPQFIFQYYREEENGRGNFPPRFSGLQFPNYSSELNVNALELDDSALYLCAAKDGGRGFEAFFGQGTRLTVV.

This clone was counted many times. CDR3 sequence (DNA): TGTGCCAGCAGTTACGACAGTGGAAACACCATATATTTT. It encodes CASSYDSGNTIYF. The rearrangement links TRBV6-5 to TRBJ1-3; maybe TRBD1 (5 bases). The CDR3 runs to 13 residues. Trimming left V 2 bases short and J 3 bases short, with 5 bases between. Germline V gene sequence: CDR1 MNHEY, CDR2 SVGAGI.

The chain uses TRBV7-3 and TRBJ2-3; possible D gene TRBD2, 5 bases. The germline CDR1 and CDR2 sequences are SGHTA and FQGTGA. V was pared by 2 bases and J by 4 bases, with 10 bases between. The CDR3 spans 14 residues. The CDR3 spells CASSLLWGADTQYF. For the CDR3, the DNA is TGTGCCAGCAGCTTATTATGGGGAGCAGATACGCAGTATTTT.

J is TRBJ1-2 and V is TRBV28; D remains ambiguous. The CDR3 is 14 amino acids. Germline V gene data show CDR1 as MDHEN and CDR2 as SYDVKM. V dropped 3 bases and J dropped 8 bases, with 16 bases sitting between them. CDR3 in amino acids: CASSFRPGWLGYTF. Written as DNA, the CDR3 is TGTGCCAGCAGTTTTAGGCCAGGCTGGTTGGGCTACACCTTC.

The chain is built from TRBV25-1 and TRBJ2-5; 7 nucleotides match TRBD2. V trimming: 6 bases; J trimming: 2 bases; junction bases outside the gene matches: 9. Per the germline V gene, CDR1 is MGHDK and CDR2 is SYGVNS. This CDR3 comprises 15 residues. The CDR3 DNA is TGTGCCAGCAGCGGACTAGTAATAGGTCAAGAGACCCAGTACTTC. It encodes CASSGLVIGQETQYF.

The CDR3 is CASSQTTPAGGEQFF. CDR3 DNA: TGTGCCAGCAGCCAAACCACCCCCGCAGGGGGTGAGCAGTTCTTC. The rearrangement links TRBV3-1 (or the pseudogene TRBV3-2) to TRBJ2-1; 7 bases agree with TRBD1. Germline trimming cut 2 bases from V and 9 bases from J; bases unmatched to any gene: 10. This CDR3 comprises 15 residues. Per the germline V gene, CDR1 is LGHDT and CDR2 is YNNKEL (reference sequence).

The V call is TRBV18, the J call TRBJ2-1; the match to TRBD2 covers 7 bases. The trim removed 0 bases at V and 3 bases at J, leaving 2 bases unmatched. CDR1 is KGHSH and CDR2 is LQKENI in the germline V gene. CDR3 length equals 15 residues. The CDR3 protein is CASSPPASGYNEQFF. The CDR3 bases are TGTGCCAGCTCACCACCGGCTAGCGGCTACAATGAGCAGTTCTTC.